These T cell receptor beta chains were read from a single sample in a study of cytomegalovirus exposure and HLA in healthy donors. Sequenced by immunoSEQ multiplex PCR; TCRdb stores in-frame clones only, minus some. The repertoire consists of more than 95,000 clones, with roughly 18% occurring once and the leading ten covering approximately 2.9%. Sequencing was performed on PBMCs. Source of these receptors: a female donor in good health and CMV-seropositive. Both conserved end residues are part of each CDR3. A D gene is named only where the DNA matches it firmly. The size field is filled for only some rows; it gives once, few, many or a size class.

D gene | clone size | J gene | V gene | CDR3 DNA | CDR3 protein
TRBD1 | few | TRBJ2-7 | TRBV28 | TGTGCCAGCAGTCAAACCCTCCGACAGGGACCTAACTACGAGCAGTACTTC | CASSQTLRQGPNYEQYF
TRBD1 | NA | TRBJ2-2 | TRBV27 | TGTGCCAGCAGTAAACAGGGGGTGAGAGTGGCCGGGGAGCTGTTTTTT | CASSKQGVRVAGELFF
NA | NA | TRBJ1-2 | TRBV10-1 | TGCGCCAGCAGTGAGTCCAGTAATTCGGGCTACACCTTC | CASSESSNSGYTF
NA | NA | TRBJ1-3 | TRBV5-8 | TGTGCCAGCAGCTTTGGCAGGGCGCTCTCTGGAAACACCATATATTTT | CASSFGRALSGNTIYF
NA | NA | TRBJ2-7 | TRBV6-6 | TGTGCCAGCAGTTACGGGCAGGCTCAACAAACCTACGAGCAGTACTTC | CASSYGQAQQTYEQYF
TRBD1 | NA | TRBJ1-1 | TRBV7-9 | TGTGCCAGCAGCTTAGATGGGACAGGTGAAGCTTTCTTT | CASSLDGTGEAFF
TRBD2 | NA | TRBJ2-2 | TRBV9 | TGTGCCAGCAGCGCGACTAGCGGGAACACCGGGGAGCTGTTTTTT | CASSATSGNTGELFF
TRBD1 | few | TRBJ2-4 | TRBV25-1 | TGTGCCAGCAGTACAGCCGGGACAGGGTCCCAAAACATTCAGTACTTC | CASSTAGTGSQNIQYF
TRBD2 | few | TRBJ2-7 | TRBV18 | TGTGCCAGCTCACCCTCTAGCGGGGGCCCCACCTACGAGCAGTACTTC | CASSPSSGGPTYEQYF
NA | few | TRBJ1-2 | TRBV30 | TGTGCCTGGAGTCGCGGGACCACTGGCTACACCTTC | CAWSRGTTGYTF
NA | NA | TRBJ1-5 | TRBV12-2 | TGTGCAAGTCGCTTAGCCCTCCAGGGGGCTCTAAATCAGCCCCAGCATTTT | CASRLALQGALNQPQHF
NA | few | TRBJ2-2 | TRBV11-2 | TGTGCCAGCCCTTTATCCGTTTCCGGGGAGCTGTTTTTT | CASPLSVSGELFF
NA | few | TRBJ1-1 | TRBV28 | TGTGCCAGCAGATCGTCGGGTAGCGGAGCTTTCTTT | CASRSSGSGAFF
TRBD1 | NA | TRBJ1-3 | TRBV9 | TGTGCCAGCAGCGTAGCAGGGGGCTTTTCTGGAAACACCATATATTTT | CASSVAGGFSGNTIYF
NA | few | TRBJ1-1 | TRBV5-1 | TGCGCCAGCAGCTCGAACGGAGAGGGCACTGAAGCTTTCTTT | CASSSNGEGTEAFF
NA | few | TRBJ1-1 | TRBV7-6 | TGTGCCAGCAGCTTAGTTCCAGGGCGGATGAACACTGAAGCTTTCTTT | CASSLVPGRMNTEAFF
NA | NA | TRBJ2-3 | TRBV4-3 | TGCGCCAGCAGCCAAGGGGGGACTAGCACAGATACGCAGTATTTT | CASSQGGTSTDTQYF
TRBD1 | NA | TRBJ2-4 | TRBV5-1 | TGCGCCAGCAGCTTCCTCCAGGGGGCAGGCAAAAACATTCAGTACTTC | CASSFLQGAGKNIQYF
TRBD1 | few | TRBJ2-7 | TRBV27 | TGTGCCAGCAGGGGGACAGGGCTCGGCTCCTACGAGCAGTACTTC | CASRGTGLGSYEQYF
TRBD2 | NA | TRBJ2-1 | TRBV5-1 | TGCGCCAGCAGCTTGGTTGGGTTGTCTAGCGGGAGGGACGAGCAGTTCTTC | CASSLVGLSSGRDEQFF
NA | NA | TRBJ2-7 | TRBV2 | TGTGCCAGCAGACAAAGGAGCTCCTACGAGCAGTACTTC | CASRQRSSYEQYF
TRBD1 | many | TRBJ2-5 | TRBV2 | TGTGCCAGCACCCGGACAGGGGGAGAGACCCAGTACTTC | CASTRTGGETQYF
NA | NA | TRBJ1-3 | TRBV4-3 | TGCGCCAGCAGCCAAGGGGGACACGACTCTGGAAACACCATATATTTT | CASSQGGHDSGNTIYF
NA | NA | TRBJ2-2 | TRBV27 | TGTGCCAGCAGTTTTCGAGACAGGACCAACACCGGGGAGCTGTTTTTT | CASSFRDRTNTGELFF
TRBD1 | few | TRBJ2-7 | TRBV12-5 | TGTGCTAGTGGTCCGGGACAGTGGGTTGGCTACGAGCAGTACTTC | CASGPGQWVGYEQYF
NA | few | TRBJ2-1 | TRBV7-6 | TGTGCCAGCAGCTTTTCGGACAAAGGCTTTATGAGAGAGCAGTTCTTC | CASSFSDKGFMREQFF
NA | NA | TRBJ1-3 | TRBV7-9 | TGTGCCAGCAGCTTAAGTGCGGTCTCTGGAAACACCATATATTTT | CASSLSAVSGNTIYF
NA | NA | TRBJ1-1 | TRBV1 | TGCACCAGCAGCGGTCATCGGGACACTGAAGCTTTCTTT | CTSSGHRDTEAFF
NA | few | TRBJ2-7 | TRBV9 | TGTGCCAGCAGCGTCGGTCCTGCCGACTACGAGCAGTACTTC | CASSVGPADYEQYF
NA | few | TRBJ2-7 | TRBV2 | TGTGCCAGCAGACGCCAGGGTATTGACTACGAGCAGTACTTC | CASRRQGIDYEQYF
NA | NA | TRBJ1-2 | TRBV19 | TGTGCCAGTAGTATAGTGGGGGGACTCTCCTATGGCTACACCTTC | CASSIVGGLSYGYTF
NA | NA | TRBJ2-5 | TRBV27 | TGTGCCAGCAGTTTCCGAGGGAGCGAGACCCAGTACTTC | CASSFRGSETQYF
NA | few | TRBJ1-2 | TRBV28 | TGTGCCAGCAGTTTCAGGGTTAAGGATGGCTACACCTTC | CASSFRVKDGYTF
NA | few | TRBJ2-7 | TRBV6-4 | TGTGCCAGCAGTCCAGACAGGAGCTCCTACGAGCAGTACTTC | CASSPDRSSYEQYF
NA | few | TRBJ1-1 | TRBV30 | TGTGCCTGGAGTTGGCAGGGCGAAGCTTTCTTT | CAWSWQGEAFF
NA | NA | TRBJ1-4 | TRBV6-6 | TGTGCCAGCATTGCGGGAGGAAAAGTTGAAAAACTGTTTTTT | CASIAGGKVEKLFF
TRBD1 | few | TRBJ2-7 | TRBV7-2 | TGTGCCAGCAGCTTCGGACAGGGGGCTTTCGAGCAGTACTTC | CASSFGQGAFEQYF
TRBD1 | few | TRBJ2-1 | TRBV6-1 | TGTGCCAGCAGTGTCCGACAGGGATGGGTCTTCAACTCCTACAATGAGCAGTTCTTC | CASSVRQGWVFNSYNEQFF
NA | few | TRBJ2-3 | TRBV30 | TGTGCCTGGAGGGACTTCCTTTACACAGATACGCAGTATTTT | CAWRDFLYTDTQYF
NA | few | TRBJ1-6 | TRBV29-1 | TGCAGCGTTCTGGCCCCAGGGGTGGATTCACCCCTCCACTTT | CSVLAPGVDSPLHF
TRBD1 | NA | TRBJ1-2 | TRBV30 | TGTGCCTGGAGCCCGGGACAGCGTTCCCGTTGGGGCTACACCTTC | CAWSPGQRSRWGYTF
NA | NA | TRBJ2-2 | TRBV5-1 | TGCGCCAGCAGCTTGGTTGACAGGGGACTAAACACCGGGGAGCTGTTTTTT | CASSLVDRGLNTGELFF
NA | NA | TRBJ1-5 | TRBV2 | TGTGCCAGCAGTGAAGTTGAGGGCTCCCTCAATCAGCCCCAGCATTTT | CASSEVEGSLNQPQHF
NA | few | TRBJ1-5 | TRBV28 | TGTGCCAGCAGTTTCAAGGGGTTGGGGAATCAGCCCCAGCATTTT | CASSFKGLGNQPQHF
NA | NA | TRBJ1-5 | TRBV7-2 | TGTGCCAGCAGCTTCAGGGGTGATCAGCCCCAGCATTTT | CASSFRGDQPQHF
TRBD1 | NA | TRBJ1-5 | TRBV5-6 | TGTGCCAGCAGTAAACAGGGGGAACAAAATCAGCCCCAGCATTTT | CASSKQGEQNQPQHF
NA | NA | TRBJ2-1 | TRBV27 | TGTGCCGGAGCCCTCTACAATGAGCAGTTCTTC | CAGALYNEQFF
TRBD2 | NA | TRBJ2-7 | TRBV11-2 | TGTGCCAGCAGCATGACTAGCAGGCAGTACTTC | CASSMTSRQYF
TRBD2 | few | TRBJ2-7 | TRBV4-3 | TGCGCCAGCAGCCAATACGCGCTAGCGGGAGAGCAGTACTTC | CASSQYALAGEQYF
NA | NA | TRBJ1-1 | TRBV4-3 | TGCGCCAGCAGCCAAGATTGGCCAGTCTTCATGAACACTGAAGCTTTCTTT | CASSQDWPVFMNTEAFF
NA | few | TRBJ1-5 | TRBV2 | TGTGCCAGCAGTGAAGCGCTTTTTGGGCGGCCCCAGCATTTT | CASSEALFGRPQHF